This T cell receptor beta chain was found in a study of breast tumors, draining lymph nodes, adjacent tissues. Of note for this clonotype: Its antigen is unidentified. This clone may be a read error of a much larger clone one base away.

CDR1 and CDR2 (germline): WNHNN, SYGVQD (reference sequence). This CDR3 is built from 14 residues. V shed 0 bases and J shed 5 bases, with 7 bases lying between them. TCRdb reprocessed the multiplex PCR reads via MiXCR and lists one record per CDR3 protein. The sample includes some 83,000 distinct CDR3 sequences, roughly 19% seen only once; the top ten take 2.4%. Study results and caveats: The lymph node origin of tumor T cells was framed as consistent with a hypothesis, not demonstrated. Tumor TCR diversity was below lymph nodes but above nontumor tissue. Findings are consistent with lymph node origin and intratumoral expansion of most tumor T cells.

Samples came from axillary lymph nodes draining the breast cancer. The V call is TRBV10-1, the J call TRBJ2-2; no reliable D call. The receptor was derived from a female donor with breast cancer. Some clones in this sample may be carry-over from other donors' samples. Sequencing was done on a sample of axillary lymph node tissue. The CDR3 here is CASSESMATGELFF. In DNA form, the CDR3 reads TGCGCCAGCAGTGAGTCTATGGCGACCGGGGAGCTGTTTTTT.